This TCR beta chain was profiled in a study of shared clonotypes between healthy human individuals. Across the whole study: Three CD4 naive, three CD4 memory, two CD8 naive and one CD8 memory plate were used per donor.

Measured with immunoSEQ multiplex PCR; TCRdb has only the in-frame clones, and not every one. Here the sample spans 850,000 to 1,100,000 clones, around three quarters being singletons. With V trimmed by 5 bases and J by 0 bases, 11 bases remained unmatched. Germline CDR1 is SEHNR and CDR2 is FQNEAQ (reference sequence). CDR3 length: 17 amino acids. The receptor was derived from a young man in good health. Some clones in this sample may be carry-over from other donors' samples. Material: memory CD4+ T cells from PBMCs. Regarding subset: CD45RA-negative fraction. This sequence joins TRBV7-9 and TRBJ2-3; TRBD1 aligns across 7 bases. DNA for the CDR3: TGTGCCAGCAGCGCGTACGACAGGGCGAGGAGCACAGATACGCAGTATTTT. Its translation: CASSAYDRARSTDTQYF.